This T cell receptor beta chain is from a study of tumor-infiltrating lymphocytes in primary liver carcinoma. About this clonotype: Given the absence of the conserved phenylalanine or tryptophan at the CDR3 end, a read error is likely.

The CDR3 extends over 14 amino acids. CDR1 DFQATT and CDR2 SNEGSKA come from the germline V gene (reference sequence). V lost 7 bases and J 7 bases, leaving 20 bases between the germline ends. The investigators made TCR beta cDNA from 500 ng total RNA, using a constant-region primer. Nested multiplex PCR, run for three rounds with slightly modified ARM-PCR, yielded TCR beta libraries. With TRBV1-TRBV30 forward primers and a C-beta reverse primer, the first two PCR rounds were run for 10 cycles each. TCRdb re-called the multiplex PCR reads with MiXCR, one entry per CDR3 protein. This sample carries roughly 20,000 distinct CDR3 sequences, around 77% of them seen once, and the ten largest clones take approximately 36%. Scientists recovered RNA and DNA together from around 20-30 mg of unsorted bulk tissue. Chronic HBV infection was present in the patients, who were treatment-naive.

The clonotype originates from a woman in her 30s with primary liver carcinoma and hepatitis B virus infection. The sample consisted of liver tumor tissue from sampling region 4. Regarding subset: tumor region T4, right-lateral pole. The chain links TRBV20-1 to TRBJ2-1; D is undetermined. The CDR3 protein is CSVLLPRRNNEQFL. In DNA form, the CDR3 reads TGCAGTGTTCTACTCCCTCGAAGAAATAATGAGCAGTTCTTA.